This TCR beta chain was documented in a study of OX40 agonist ivuxolimab in advanced cancers. Study context: Clinicians treated patients with ivuxolimab, an agonistic anti-OX40 (CD134) antibody. Study observations and caveats: Among T cells, CD8+ cells averaged more expanded clones than CD4+ cells. By week 6 at 0.1 to 3.0 mg/kg, blood CD4+ and CD8+ T cells had expanded clonally. Some nonresponders likewise displayed low normalized T-cell clonal expansion.

Sequencing used immunoSEQ multiplex PCR; TCRdb keeps in-frame clones, though not all of them. The sample carries 55,000 to 85,000 clones, around 86% recorded once. Notes on this clone: What it binds is unknown.

The CDR3 has 14 amino acids. With 1 base clipped from V and 3 bases from J, the junction kept 3 bases outside the gene matches. CDR1 is SGHTA and CDR2 is FQGNSA in the germline V gene. The receptor comes from an adult with an advanced solid tumor such as melanoma, head and neck, liver or kidney cancer. Sequencing used CD4+ or CD8+ T cells sorted from blood, obtained in a trial of the OX40 agonist ivuxolimab. This rearrangement joins TRBV7-2 to TRBJ2-7; 7 nucleotides agree with TRBD1. The DNA of the CDR3 is TGTGCCAGCAGCTTAGGTCGACAGGGCTACGAGCAGTACTTC. It translates to CASSLGRQGYEQYF. Full variable domain (outside the CDR3, taken from reference TRBV7-2 and TRBJ2-7): GAGVSQSPSNKVTEKGKDVELRCDPISGHTALYWYRQSLGQGLEFLIYFQGNSAPDKSGLPSDRFSAERTGGSVSTLTIQRTQQEDSAVYLCASSLGRQGYEQYFGPGTRLTVT.